Sequencing of this T cell receptor (beta chain) was carried out in a study of cytomegalovirus exposure and HLA in healthy donors. Trimming shortened V by 3 bases and J by 2 bases, and 7 bases separated the two germline ends. Per germline, CDR1 SEHNR and CDR2 FQNEAQ (reference sequence). CDR3 length: 14 residues. This clone was seen only a few times. Amplification used 60 Vbeta primers and 13 Jbeta primers. Produced via immunoSEQ multiplex PCR; TCRdb's table is partial and in-frame only. Of about 190,000 clones in the sample, roughly four fifths were seen once. The TCR sequence derives from a woman younger than 45 in good health and CMV-seropositive. The sequenced material came from PBMCs. The chain joins TRBV7-9 to TRBJ2-2; D unresolved. The CDR3 loop reads CASSFPENTGELFF. As DNA, the CDR3 is TGTGCCAGCAGCTTTCCAGAAAACACCGGGGAGCTGTTTTTT.